One sample yielded the 2 T cell receptor beta chains listed below, sequenced in a study of blood T cell repertoires in COVID-19. Measured with immunoSEQ multiplex PCR; TCRdb has only the in-frame clones, and not every one. The sample records 200,000 to 250,000 clones, more than 80% being singletons. Sequencing used peripheral blood. The source is a woman older than 75 with COVID-19, enrolled during active disease.

The J gene is TRBJ1-4, the V gene TRBV15; D is unresolved. There are 15 residues in the CDR3. With 1 base removed from V and 3 bases from J, the gap between germline ends came to 9 bases. Germline V gene lookup returns CDR1 LNHNV and CDR2 YYDKDF (reference sequence). CDR3 coding DNA: TGTGCCACCAGCAGAGCACAGACCCCTAATGAAAAACTGTTTTTT. Encoded protein: CATSRAQTPNEKLFF.

This clone was recorded only once. This chain links TRBV7-2 with TRBJ2-5, with unresolved D. Gene TRBJ2-7 matches the end of the DNA better, so the J call may be wrong. The CDR3 loop spans 14 amino acids. Germline V gene sequence: CDR1 SGHTA, CDR2 FQGNSA. DNA for the CDR3: TGTGCCAGCAGCTTAAGTATTAGTAACTACGAGCAGTACTTC. It specifies CASSLSISNYEQYF.